This TCR beta chain comes out of a study of blood T cell repertoires in COVID-19. Study-level background: The study drew acute and convalescent COVID-19 samples from the United States, Italy and Spain. T cells, B-cell-depleted T cells, or PBMCs provided the cDNA or gDNA that served as material.

Authors' analysis steps: Amplification of reference gene primers provided the estimated nucleated cell counts. Sequencing used immunoSEQ multiplex PCR; TCRdb keeps in-frame clones, though not all of them. That table furnishes V, J and clone size, whereas the DNA furnished D and trimming. This sample yields over 200,000 clones, of which about 86% are seen a single time; 2.5% to 3.5% belongs to the top ten. Germline assignment: CDR1 SGDLS and CDR2 YYNGEE. Trimming pared 0 bases from V and 4 bases from J, leaving 18 bases between. This CDR3 spans 17 amino acids. The source is a woman aged 25 to 45 who had recovered from COVID-19. The sequencing sample was made of peripheral blood. The V gene is TRBV9, the J gene TRBJ2-3; tentatively, D is TRBD2 (6 bases). CDR3 in amino acids: CASSVVGTHIPSDTQYF. The CDR3, as DNA: TGTGCCAGCAGCGTAGTGGGGACTCACATCCCGTCAGATACGCAGTATTTT.